Reported below is one T cell receptor beta chain. This clone was recorded once. Which antigen it targets is not known. Base qualities are not recorded, but no much larger clone differs from it by a single base. A distance of 10 bases separates the germline ends of V and J, which lose 1 base and 0 bases respectively. There are 16 amino acids in the CDR3, from cysteine to phenylalanine inclusive. Of the read, only the CDR3 DNA is kept; its 48 bases are in frame from base 1. The germline V gene (reference sequence) sets CDR1 to LNHNV and CDR2 to YYDKDF. This specimen comes from a study of PD-L1 blockade in urothelial cancer (dated 2017 in TCRdb). As for the study more broadly: All patients started therapy in the mid-2010s and received atezolizumab 1,200 mg intravenously every 3 weeks. Twenty-five of 29 patients were identified as males with urothelial cancer of bladder origin, and a prior smoking history was reported by 18 of 29 patients. Patients had an ECOG performance status of 0 or 1 and had received between 0 and 3 prior chemotherapy regimens. Blood samples were analyzed at 3 weeks after treatment start (second dose) and at 6 weeks after treatment start. Blood samples gave median yields of about 150,000 T cells and 82,636 unique TCRs, along with a median clonality of about 0.084. The study, an exploratory multi-omic analysis, examined somatic, immune and clinical correlates of response to PD-L1 blockade with atezolizumab in urothelial cancer. Pretreatment tumor samples, along with matched peripheral blood serially collected before and after atezolizumab treatment, were subjected to TCR sequencing. Durable clinical benefit was defined as a progression-free survival longer than 6 months, and TCR features were additionally tested against progression-free survival and overall survival. In the same patients, whole exome sequencing and RNA sequencing of pretreatment tumors were performed in addition to TCR sequencing. Durable clinical benefit was achieved by nine patients and was not achieved by 20 patients. Pretreatment blood TCR-seq was available for about 27 patients, at least one posttreatment blood collection was obtained for about 24 patients, and tumor TCR-seq was available for about 24 patients. General findings and caveats noted by the study authors: Improved progression-free and overall survival was found to be associated with pretreatment peripheral blood TCR clonality below the median. Because of the small sample size (n of about 30) and the many exploratory analyses performed, the results are intended to be regarded as hypothesis-generating. Greater expansion of tumor-associated TCR clones in peripheral blood 3 weeks after the start of treatment was observed in patients with durable benefit (n of about 20, p = 0.022).

In the paper's terms, the time point label means: pretreatment peripheral blood. The cohort comprised approximately 30 patients with locally advanced or metastatic urothelial carcinoma treated at Memorial Sloan Kettering on a trial protocol. Peripheral blood mononuclear cells were collected pretreatment and during treatment, with between 1 and 8 total time points obtained per patient. The Qiagen DNeasy Blood extraction kit was used to purify genomic DNA from total PBMCs and tumor samples. Collected pretreatment and during treatment, PBMCs were isolated and stored as previously described. Synthetic TCR analog templates were spiked into each PCR to estimate absolute template abundance from read counts. Using the immunoSEQ assay, TCRbeta CDR3 regions were amplified from genomic DNA with bias-controlled V and J gene primers. Sequencing of rearranged TCRbeta segments was done at approximately 20X coverage. Concerning the study's data processing: Clustering was used to correct sequencing errors, and CDR3s were annotated against IMGT to assign V, D and J genes. Only productive TCRbeta rearrangements were used in downstream analyses, excluding out-of-frame or stop-codon sequences. To compute clonality, Shannon entropy was normalized by the log of the number of unique productive sequences and then subtracted from one. Clones differing between time points or between blood and tumor were identified by Fisher's exact test with Benjamini-Hochberg correction at adjusted p below 0.01. TCRdb provides this immuneACCESS table in a form limited to in-frame rearrangements. Some clones are lacking; in checked studies, under half of them reflect an unresolved V gene, and why the rest are absent is not known. That table is the source of V, J and clone size, and D and trimming were worked out from the DNA. The sample table records 130,000 or so clones; 84% of these occur just once. Jointly, the top ten make up 3.2% of the sample.

The clonotype comes from a man aged 50-60 years with urothelial cancer. The sequence links TRBV15 to TRBJ1-5, with the D gene too uncertain to name. The sequenced sample was PBMCs, obtained around atezolizumab (anti-PD-L1) treatment. Here is the DNA: TGTGCCACCAGCAGAGGGGCCGGCTATAGCAATCAGCCCCAGCATTTT. It codes for CATSRGAGYSNQPQHF.